This T cell receptor beta chain emerged from a study of post-analysis software for immune sequencing data (dated by TCRdb to between 2014 and 2017). In terms of the full investigation: The recorded disease courses included relapsing-remitting, secondary progressive and progressive-relapsing multiple sclerosis, and some patients had no subtype annotation. The patient repertoires were set against about 12 previously published healthy control repertoires from donors whose ages ranged from roughly 6 to 27 years. A subset of samples was prepared in parallel using single-end sample barcoding, then pooled and co-amplified after Illumina adapter ligation. Overall study results and their limits: The control group was slightly older than the multiple sclerosis patient group. Roughly 5 TRBV segments, including TRBV5-6, TRBV5-1 and TRBV20-1, were significantly more frequent in patients than controls. Compared with controls, multiple sclerosis patients had significantly lower normalized Chao1 diversity, a finding suggesting substantial peripheral T-cell clonal expansion. When samples were clustered directly using the F measure, samples prepared in the same batch co-clustered strongly, which prompted a batch-effect correction.

About this clonotype itself: No cognate antigen has been identified for it. Base-call qualities are not available, and no considerably larger clone is one nucleotide away.

TCR beta repertoires were profiled from peripheral blood of over 10 young patients with multiple sclerosis to demonstrate the VDJtools post-analysis software. The multiple sclerosis patients were children and adolescents between roughly 6 and 16 years of age. The library was made by PCR. TCRdb shows the sequencer as Illumina HiSeq 2500. To reduce PCR and sequencing biases, unique molecular identifiers were built into the TCR beta cDNA libraries. Every 1 to 10 million input T cells yielded roughly 0.5 million cDNA molecules, meaning each molecule approximated one T cell. The patient libraries were prepared and sequenced using the same protocol as the earlier healthy control dataset. Samples belonging to the same batch were prepared together, multiplexed and sequenced on a shared HiSeq lane. In the authors' own workflow: MIGEC handled the raw barcoded reads, throwing out single-read molecular identifier groups before consensus assembly and CDR3 extraction. Clonotype tables were post-analysed with VDJtools, normalizing diversity by down-sampling all datasets to the smallest sample size. To correct batch-related cross-sample contamination, repertoire overlap clustering matched CDR3 amino acid sequences but not nucleotide sequences. The public reads were reanalyzed by TCRdb: fastp trimming at Q25, MiXCR alignment, in-frame beta chains only. Each CDR3 protein gets just one entry, which takes the most common genes and DNA from the rows behind it. Here the V and J calls rest on TCRdb's processing, not on the authors' analysis. Counted in this sample were about 500,000 distinct CDR3 sequences; around 40% of them appeared once. The ten largest clones take up 9% to 14% of the sample.

CDR1 SGHDN and CDR2 FVKESK are derived from the germline V gene. The CDR3 measures 15 amino acids from cysteine to phenylalanine. Just CDR3 DNA is preserved here, 45 bases in frame from base 1. Trimming costs V 0 bases and J 3 bases, and their ends lie 11 bases apart. Material for sequencing was blood. The clonotype originates from a girl between 5 and 17 years old with multiple sclerosis. The chain employs TRBV14 and TRBJ1-2; no D segment can be confidently identified. Read as DNA, the sequence is TGTGCCAGCAGCCAAGATGTAGGCCGACACTATGGCTACACCTTC. Its coded protein is CASSQDVGRHYGYTF.